This TCR beta chain was found in a study of T-cell reconstitution after alpha-beta-depleted transplantation in children. Whole-study findings and limits: TCRbeta diversity was high at day 60 in some patients (a result of surviving recipient T cells and thymic progenitors). Newly made T cells mostly supplied T-cell counts and diversity one year after transplant. About two months after transplant, alpha-beta T cells reportedly came from several hundred expanded graft clones.

This clonotype was detected only a few times. The antigen is unknown. CDR3 length: 12 amino acids. V was shortened by 2 bases and J by 7 bases, with 6 bases between the two germline ends. Germline V gene lookup returns CDR1 MNHNY and CDR2 SVGAGI (reference sequence). This sample's TCRbeta library carried unique molecular identifier barcodes. TCRdb re-called the PCR reads with MiXCR, one entry per CDR3 protein. The data show over 90,000 distinct CDR3 sequences, with approximately 8% seen just once and 16% held by the top ten. V is TRBV6-6 and J is TRBJ2-1; a weak D match, TRBD2 (6 bases). The TCR comes from a boy between 2 and 10 years old with acute lymphoblastic leukemia, due to receive a stem cell transplant. The sequencing used PBMCs, collected before TCRalphabeta/CD19-depleted stem cell transplant. CDR3 loop: CASSYSGNEQFF. DNA for the CDR3: TGTGCCAGCAGTTACAGCGGGAATGAGCAGTTCTTC.